A selection of T cell receptor beta chains follows, all from one sample in a study of shared clonotypes between healthy human individuals. Sequencing used immunoSEQ multiplex PCR; TCRdb keeps in-frame clones, though not all of them. This table holds about 2.4 million clones, approximately 92% found once. The specimen sequenced was naive CD4+ T cells sorted from blood. The receptor set was obtained from a man younger than 30 in good health. The CDR3 runs from the conserved cysteine through the conserved F or W.

V gene,CDR3 protein
TRBV2,CASSEAPGSGNTIYF
TRBV5-4,CASSPGGGFTYEQYF
TRBV10-3,CAISESGLAGGEQYF
TRBV7-9,CASSRSVYEQYF
TRBV19,CATTGPLADTQYF
TRBV5-1,CASSRGTSAFLSIDEQFF
TRBV30,CAWSVEEKLFF
TRBV6-7,CASSYPTLKNEKLFF
TRBV18,CASSQTTRDNEQFF
TRBV11-2,CASSPPGQGWTEAFF
TRBV9,CASSSSGISYNEQFF
TRBV5-1,CASSLGAGQGQGGELFF
TRBV6-1,CASTLLAGAYEQYF
TRBV30,CAWSVRSEQPQHF
TRBV6-1,CASSGHYNSNQPQHF